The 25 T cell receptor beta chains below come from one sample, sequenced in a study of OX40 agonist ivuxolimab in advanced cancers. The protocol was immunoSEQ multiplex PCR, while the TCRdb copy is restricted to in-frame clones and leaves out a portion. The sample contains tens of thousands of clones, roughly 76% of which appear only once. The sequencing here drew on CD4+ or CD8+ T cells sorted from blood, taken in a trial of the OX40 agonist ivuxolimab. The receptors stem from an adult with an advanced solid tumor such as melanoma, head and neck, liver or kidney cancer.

DNA for the CDR3: TGTGCCAGCAGCAAACTAGCGGGAGGGCTGGAGCAAAGGGAGCTGTTTTTT. Translated: CASSKLAGGLEQRELFF. The chain employs TRBV11-2 and TRBJ2-2, with 13 bases aligning to TRBD2. Germline-derived CDR1 and CDR2 are SGHAT and FQNNGV. V dropped 5 bases and J dropped 9; count of bases not matched to a gene: 12. The CDR3 has 17 amino acids.

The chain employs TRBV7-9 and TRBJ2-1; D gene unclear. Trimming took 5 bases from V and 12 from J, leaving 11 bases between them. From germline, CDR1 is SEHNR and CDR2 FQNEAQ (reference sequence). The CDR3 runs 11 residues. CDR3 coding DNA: TGTGCCAGCAGCCTCTCGATCACGCAGTTCTTC. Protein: CASSLSITQFF.

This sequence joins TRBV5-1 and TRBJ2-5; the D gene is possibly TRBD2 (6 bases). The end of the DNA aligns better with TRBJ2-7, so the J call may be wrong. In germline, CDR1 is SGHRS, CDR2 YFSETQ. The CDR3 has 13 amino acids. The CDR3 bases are TGCGCCAGCAGCTCGGGACTTTTATACGAGCAGTACTTC. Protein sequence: CASSSGLLYEQYF.

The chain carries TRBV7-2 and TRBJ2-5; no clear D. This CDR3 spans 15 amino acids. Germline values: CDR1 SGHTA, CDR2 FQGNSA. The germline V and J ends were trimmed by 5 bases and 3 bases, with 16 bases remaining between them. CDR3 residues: CASSPWAAREETQYF. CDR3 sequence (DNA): TGTGCCAGCAGCCCATGGGCGGCTAGAGAAGAGACCCAGTACTTC.

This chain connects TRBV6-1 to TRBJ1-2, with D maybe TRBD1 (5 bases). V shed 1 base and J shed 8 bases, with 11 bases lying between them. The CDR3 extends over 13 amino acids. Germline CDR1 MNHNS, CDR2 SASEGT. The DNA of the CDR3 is TGTGCCAGCAGTGAAGACCAGACAGTCGGCTACACCTTC. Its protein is CASSEDQTVGYTF.

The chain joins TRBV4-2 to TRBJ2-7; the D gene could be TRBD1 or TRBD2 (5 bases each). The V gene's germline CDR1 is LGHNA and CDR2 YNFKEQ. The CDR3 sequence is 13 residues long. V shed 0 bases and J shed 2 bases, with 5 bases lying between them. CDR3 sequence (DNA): TGTGCCAGCAGCCAAGAGGGGGCCTACGAGCAGTACTTC. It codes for CASSQEGAYEQYF.

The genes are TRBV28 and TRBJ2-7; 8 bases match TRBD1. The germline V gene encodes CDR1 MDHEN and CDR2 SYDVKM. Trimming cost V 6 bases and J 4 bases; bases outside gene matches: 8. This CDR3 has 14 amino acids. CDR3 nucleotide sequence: TGTGCCAGCAGAGAGACGACAGGGGCGTACGAGCAGTACTTC. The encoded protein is CASRETTGAYEQYF. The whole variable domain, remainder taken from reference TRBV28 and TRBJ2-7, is DVKVTQSSRYLVKRTGEKVFLECVQDMDHENMFWYRQDPGLGLRLIYFSYDVKMKEKGDIPEGYSVSREKKERFSLILESASTNQTSMYLCASRETTGAYEQYFGPGTRLTVT.

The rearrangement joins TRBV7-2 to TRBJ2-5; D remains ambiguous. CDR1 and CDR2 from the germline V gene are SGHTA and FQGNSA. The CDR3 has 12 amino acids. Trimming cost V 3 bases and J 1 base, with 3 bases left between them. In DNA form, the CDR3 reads TGTGCCAGCAGCTTTCGCCAAGAGACCCAGTACTTC. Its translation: CASSFRQETQYF.

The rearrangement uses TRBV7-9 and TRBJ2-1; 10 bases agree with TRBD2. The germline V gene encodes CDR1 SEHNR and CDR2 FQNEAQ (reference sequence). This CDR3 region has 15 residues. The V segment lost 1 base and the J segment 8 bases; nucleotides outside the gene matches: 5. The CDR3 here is CASSLGASGSYEQFF. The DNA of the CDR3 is TGTGCCAGCAGCTTAGGGGCTAGCGGGAGCTATGAGCAGTTCTTC.

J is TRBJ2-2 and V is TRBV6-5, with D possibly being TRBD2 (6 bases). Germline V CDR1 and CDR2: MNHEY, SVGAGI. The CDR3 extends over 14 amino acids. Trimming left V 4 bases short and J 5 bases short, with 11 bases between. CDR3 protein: CASSFFGGTGELFF. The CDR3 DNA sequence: TGTGCCAGCAGTTTCTTTGGGGGGACCGGGGAGCTGTTTTTT.

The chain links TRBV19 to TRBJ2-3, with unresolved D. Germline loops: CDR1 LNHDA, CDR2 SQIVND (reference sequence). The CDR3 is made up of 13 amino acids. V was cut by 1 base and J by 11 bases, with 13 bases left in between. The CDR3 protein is CASSIGARKRQYF. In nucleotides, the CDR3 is TGTGCCAGTAGTATAGGGGCCAGGAAGAGGCAGTATTTT.

The CDR3 DNA follows: TGTGCCATCAGTGAGCCTACAGGGGGCAGCTACGAGCAGTACTTC. Protein sequence: CAISEPTGGSYEQYF. This chain links TRBV10-3 with TRBJ2-7; 9 nucleotides align to TRBD1. CDR1 and CDR2 (germline): ENHRY, SYGVKD. This CDR3 is 15 amino acids long. J lost 3 bases, V lost 2 bases, and 5 bases had no gene match.

In nucleotides, the CDR3 is TGTGCCAGCAGCTTAGACGGCCAGAACAATCAGCCCCAGCATTTT. Its translation is CASSLDGQNNQPQHF. The J gene is TRBJ1-5, the V gene TRBV11-2; D gene unclear. Between the trimmed V and J ends, which lost 0 bases and 3 bases, there was a span of 9 bases. The CDR3 spans 15 residues. Germline V gene sequence: CDR1 SGHAT, CDR2 FQNNGV.

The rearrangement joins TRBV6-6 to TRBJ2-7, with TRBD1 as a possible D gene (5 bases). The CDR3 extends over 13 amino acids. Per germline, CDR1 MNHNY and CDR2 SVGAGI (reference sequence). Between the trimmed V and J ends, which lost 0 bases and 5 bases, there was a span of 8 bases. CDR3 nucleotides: TGTGCCAGCAGTTACTCACAGGTCCACGAGCAGTACTTC. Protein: CASSYSQVHEQYF.

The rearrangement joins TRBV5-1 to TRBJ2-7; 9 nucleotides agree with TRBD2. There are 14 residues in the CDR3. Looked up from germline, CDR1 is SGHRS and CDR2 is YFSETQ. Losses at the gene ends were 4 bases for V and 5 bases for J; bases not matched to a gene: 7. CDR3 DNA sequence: TGCGCCAGCAGCGCGGGAGGGGGGGCCCACGAGCAGTACTTC. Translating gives CASSAGGGAHEQYF.

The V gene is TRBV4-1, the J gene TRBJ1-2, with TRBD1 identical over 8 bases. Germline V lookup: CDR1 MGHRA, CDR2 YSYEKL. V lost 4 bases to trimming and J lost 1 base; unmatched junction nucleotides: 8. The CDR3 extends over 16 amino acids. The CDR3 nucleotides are TGCGCCAGCAGCCCCAGGGCAGGGGGCGTTAACTATGGCTACACCTTC. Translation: CASSPRAGGVNYGYTF.

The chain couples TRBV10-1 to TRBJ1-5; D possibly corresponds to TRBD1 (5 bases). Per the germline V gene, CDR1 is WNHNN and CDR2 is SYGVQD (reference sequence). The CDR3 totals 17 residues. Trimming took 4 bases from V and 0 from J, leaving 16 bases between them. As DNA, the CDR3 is TGCGCCAGCAGTGGGGGACGGTACAGCGATAGCAATCAGCCCCAGCATTTT. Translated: CASSGGRYSDSNQPQHF.

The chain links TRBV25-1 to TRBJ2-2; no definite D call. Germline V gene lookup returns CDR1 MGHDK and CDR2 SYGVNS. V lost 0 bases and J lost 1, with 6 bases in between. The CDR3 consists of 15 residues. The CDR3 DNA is TGTGCCAGCAGTGAATATGGGCGGAACACCGGGGAGCTGTTTTTT. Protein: CASSEYGRNTGELFF.

CDR3 amino acids: CASSFWGGREETQYF. CDR3 nucleotides: TGCGCCAGCAGCTTCTGGGGGGGCCGGGAAGAGACCCAGTACTTC. The rearrangement joins TRBV5-1 to TRBJ2-5; maybe TRBD2 (7 bases). The germline gives CDR1 SGHRS, CDR2 YFSETQ. The CDR3 loop spans 15 amino acids. The V gene lost 2 bases and the J gene lost 3 bases, with 14 bases spanning the gap. The variable domain in full, completed from reference TRBV5-1 and TRBJ2-5, reads KAGVTQTPRYLIKTRGQQVTLSCSPISGHRSVSWYQQTPGQGLQFLFEYFSETQRNKGNFPGRFSGRQFSNSRSEMNVSTLELGDSALYLCASSFWGGREETQYFGPGTRLLVL.

CDR3 sequence: CASSYNGGFYEQYF. For the CDR3, the DNA is TGTGCCAGCAGTTACAATGGGGGGTTCTACGAGCAGTACTTC. The chain couples TRBV6-6 to TRBJ2-7; D might be TRBD2 (6 bases). V shed 2 bases and J shed 3 bases, with 11 bases lying between them. The CDR3 sequence is 14 residues long. Looked up from germline, CDR1 is MNHNY and CDR2 is SVGAGI (reference sequence).

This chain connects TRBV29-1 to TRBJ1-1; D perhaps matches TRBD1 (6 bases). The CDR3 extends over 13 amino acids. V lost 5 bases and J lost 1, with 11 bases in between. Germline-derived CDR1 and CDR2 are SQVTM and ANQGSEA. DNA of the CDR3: TGCAGCGTTTTTAGACAGGCGAACACTGAAGCTTTCTTT. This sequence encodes CSVFRQANTEAFF.

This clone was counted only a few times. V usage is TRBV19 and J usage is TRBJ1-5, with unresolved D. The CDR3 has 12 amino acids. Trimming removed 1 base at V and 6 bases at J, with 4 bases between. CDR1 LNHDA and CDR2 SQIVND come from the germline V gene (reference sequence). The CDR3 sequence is CASSIGSQPQHF. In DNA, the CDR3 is TGTGCCAGTAGTATAGGGAGTCAGCCCCAGCATTTT.

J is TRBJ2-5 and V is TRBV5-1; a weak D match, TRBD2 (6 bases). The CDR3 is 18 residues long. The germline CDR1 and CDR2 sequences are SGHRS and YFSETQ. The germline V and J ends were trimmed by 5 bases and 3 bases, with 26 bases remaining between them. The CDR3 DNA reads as TGCGCCAGCAGTCTAGGCGGGGTAATGTTCTCCCTGGAAGAGACCCAGTACTTC. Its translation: CASSLGGVMFSLEETQYF.

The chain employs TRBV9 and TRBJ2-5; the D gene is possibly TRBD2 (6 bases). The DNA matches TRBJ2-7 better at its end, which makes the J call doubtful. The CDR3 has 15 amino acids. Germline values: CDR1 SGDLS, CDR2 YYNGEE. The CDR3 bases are TGTGCCAGCAGCGTCGAGGGACTCGGCGATAACGAGCAGTACTTC. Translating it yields CASSVEGLGDNEQYF.

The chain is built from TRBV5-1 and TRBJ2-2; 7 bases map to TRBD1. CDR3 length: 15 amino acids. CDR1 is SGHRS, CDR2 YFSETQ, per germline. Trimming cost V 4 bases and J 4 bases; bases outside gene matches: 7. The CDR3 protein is CASSTDRSSTGELFF. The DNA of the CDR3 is TGCGCCAGCAGCACGGACAGGTCAAGCACCGGGGAGCTGTTTTTT.